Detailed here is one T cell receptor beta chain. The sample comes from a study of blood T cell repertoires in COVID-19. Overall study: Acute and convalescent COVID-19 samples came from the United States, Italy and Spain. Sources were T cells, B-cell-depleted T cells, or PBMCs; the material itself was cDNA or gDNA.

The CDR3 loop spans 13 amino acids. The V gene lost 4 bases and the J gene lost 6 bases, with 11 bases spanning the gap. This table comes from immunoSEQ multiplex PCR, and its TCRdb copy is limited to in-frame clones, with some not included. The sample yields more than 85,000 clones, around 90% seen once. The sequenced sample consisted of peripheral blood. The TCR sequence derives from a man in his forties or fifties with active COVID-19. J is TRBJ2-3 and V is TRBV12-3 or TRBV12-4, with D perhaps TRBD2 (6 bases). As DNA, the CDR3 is TGTGCCAGCAGTTCGCTAGCGAGTGATACGCAGTATTTT. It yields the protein CASSSLASDTQYF.